This T cell receptor beta chain appears in the sequencing data of a study of T-cell reconstitution after alpha-beta-depleted transplantation in children. Findings of the study overall: Several hundred expanded graft clones reportedly gave rise to the alpha-beta T cells present about two months after transplant. T-cell numbers and diversity, one year after transplant, stemmed largely from T cells that were newly produced. Diversity of TCRbeta at day 60 was high in some patients, arising from surviving recipient T cells and thymic progenitors.

This clonotype has a count of ten or more. Its antigen remains unidentified. V lost 6 bases to trimming and J lost 2 bases, with 7 bases between them. There are 12 residues in the CDR3. Germline V CDR1 and CDR2: MDHEN, SYDVKM. The TCRbeta library incorporated unique molecular identifiers. TCRdb analysed the PCR reads with MiXCR anew, one entry per CDR3 protein. The sample records about 110,000 distinct CDR3 sequences, 5.5% to 7% being singletons. V is TRBV28 and J is TRBJ2-5; D not certain. This material consisted of PBMCs, mostly from graft donor cells, taken 360 days after TCRalphabeta/CD19-depleted stem cell transplant. The sequence was obtained from a male patient between 2 and 10 years old who had a stem cell transplant for acute lymphoblastic leukemia, so the T cells may come from the graft donor. As DNA, the CDR3 is TGTGCCAGCAGGACACAGCAAGAGACCCAGTACTTC. Amino acid sequence: CASRTQQETQYF.